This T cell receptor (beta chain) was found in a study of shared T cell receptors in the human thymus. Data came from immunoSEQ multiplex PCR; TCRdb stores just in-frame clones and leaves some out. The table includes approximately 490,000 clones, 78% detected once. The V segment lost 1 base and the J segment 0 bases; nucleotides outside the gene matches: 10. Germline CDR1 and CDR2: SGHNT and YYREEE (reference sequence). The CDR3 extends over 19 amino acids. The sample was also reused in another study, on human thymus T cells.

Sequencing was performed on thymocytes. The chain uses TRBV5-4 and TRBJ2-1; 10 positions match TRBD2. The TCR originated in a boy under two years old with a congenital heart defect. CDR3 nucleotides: TGTGCCAGCAGCTTGCAAGGGACTAGCGCCTCGAGCTCCTACAATGAGCAGTTCTTC. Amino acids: CASSLQGTSASSSYNEQFF.